The rows below give T cell receptor beta chains drawn from one sample of a study of blood T cell repertoires in COVID-19. Sequenced by immunoSEQ multiplex PCR; TCRdb stores in-frame clones only, minus some. The table has 250,000 to 300,000 clones, roughly 80% seen once; the top ten hold roughly 4.7%. Sequenced: PBMCs or T cells enriched from blood (not recorded which). Source of these receptors: a man aged 40-49 years who had been exposed to COVID-19. Both conserved end residues are part of each CDR3. D genes are given only for firm matches. Some rows mark clone size as missing; the rest say once, few, many or name a class of expanded clone.

v_call,j_call,clone_size,d_call,cdr3_nt,cdr3_aa
TRBV5-1,TRBJ2-7,.,TRBD1,TGCGCCAGCAGCTTGGTTTCGACAGGGGGAACCTACGAGCAGTACTTC,CASSLVSTGGTYEQYF
TRBV19,TRBJ2-3,.,.,TGTGCCAGTAGTATACTAGTCGGGGCAGATACGCAGTATTTT,CASSILVGADTQYF
TRBV7-8,TRBJ1-1,.,TRBD1,TGTGCCAGCAGCACCTCCATCGCAGGGGGTCGGCCTGAAGCTTTCTTT,CASSTSIAGGRPEAFF
TRBV5-1,TRBJ1-2,.,TRBD1,TGCGCCAGCAGCTTAGGGGACAGGGAAGTTCCTGGCTACACCTTC,CASSLGDREVPGYTF
TRBV30,TRBJ2-7,few,TRBD2,TGTGCCTGGAGTAAAGGGACTACACAGGACGAGCAGTACTTC,CAWSKGTTQDEQYF
TRBV12-3/TRBV12-4,TRBJ1-5,.,.,TGTGCCACCCAGGGGCAGGGGAATCAGCCCCAGCATTTT,CATQGQGNQPQHF
TRBV30,TRBJ1-3,.,.,TGTGCCTGGAGTGTAGGGCTCAACCAACCAAGGGGTAACACCATATATTTT,CAWSVGLNQPRGNTIYF
TRBV2,TRBJ1-5,.,.,TGTGCCAGCAGTGTGAACGGGGGGCGGTTGCAGCCCCAGCATTTT,CASSVNGGRLQPQHF
TRBV11-3,TRBJ2-1,once,.,TGTGCCAGCAGCTTAGGGTGGACTGGGAATGAGCAGTTCTTC,CASSLGWTGNEQFF
TRBV5-4,TRBJ2-2,few,TRBD2,TGTGCCAGCAGCCTAGCGGGACGTGACACCGGGGAGCTGTTTTTT,CASSLAGRDTGELFF
TRBV7-3,TRBJ2-7,.,.,TGTGCCAGCAGCTCGGACAATTACGAGCAGTACTTC,CASSSDNYEQYF
TRBV6-5,TRBJ1-1,.,.,TGTGCCAGCAAAAGTACAGGTGAAGCTTTCTTT,CASKSTGEAFF
TRBV18,TRBJ2-1,.,.,TGTGCCAGCTCACCATTGTCCGGCTCCTACAATGAGCAGTTCTTC,CASSPLSGSYNEQFF
TRBV12-5,TRBJ2-3,.,TRBD1,TGTGCTAGTGGTTCCATAGGGACAGGCTTGGCAGATACGCAGTATTTT,CASGSIGTGLADTQYF
TRBV29-1,TRBJ1-2,.,TRBD1,TGCAGCGTTGCAATCCCGGGACAGGGGGCGTGGTATGGCTACACCTTC,CSVAIPGQGAWYGYTF
TRBV5-1,TRBJ1-3,.,.,TGCGCCAGCAGTGCAGGGGACTCTGGAAACACCATATATTTT,CASSAGDSGNTIYF
TRBV9,TRBJ2-2,once,.,TGTGCCAGCAGCGTAGGAAGCGGAGCGAACACCGGGGAGCTGTTTTTT,CASSVGSGANTGELFF
TRBV25-1,TRBJ2-5,.,.,TGTGCCAGCAGTCACTCCCTCACGTACCAAGAGACCCAGTACTTC,CASSHSLTYQETQYF
TRBV9,TRBJ1-1,.,.,TGTGCCAGCAGCGTAGATTTAGGGGCAGACACTGAAGCTTTCTTT,CASSVDLGADTEAFF
TRBV5-1,TRBJ2-3,few,.,TGCGCCAGCAGCTTACAGGGTTTCGGGACGGGAGATACGCAGTATTTT,CASSLQGFGTGDTQYF
TRBV4-2,TRBJ1-6,.,TRBD1,TGTGCCAGCAGCCTTGAAGGGGGCCCGAGCTCCTATAATTCACCCCTCCACTTT,CASSLEGGPSSYNSPLHF
TRBV10-3,TRBJ1-5,few,.,TGTGCCATCAGTGCTTCAGAAAATCAGCCCCAGCATTTT,CAISASENQPQHF
TRBV5-1,TRBJ2-2,.,TRBD2,TGCGCCAGCAGAGGTCAGACTAGCGGGAACACCGGGGAGCTGTTTTTT,CASRGQTSGNTGELFF
TRBV5-1,TRBJ2-5,.,.,TGCGCCAGCAGCTTGGGAGACAGGTCGGTACAAGAGACCCAGTACTTC,CASSLGDRSVQETQYF
TRBV28,TRBJ1-2,.,.,TGTGCCAGCAGTCTCCGTAGGGGGTTGTCCTATGGCTACACCTTC,CASSLRRGLSYGYTF
TRBV12-3/TRBV12-4,TRBJ2-5,.,TRBD1,TGTGCCAGCAGTTTTCGACAGGGAGAGACCCAGTACTTC,CASSFRQGETQYF
TRBV12-3/TRBV12-4,TRBJ1-1,.,.,TGTGCCAGCAGCACTGGCAGGGTTGCTTTCTTT,CASSTGRVAFF